This record covers a single T cell receptor beta chain. This clonotype has ten or more counts. The antigen this receptor binds is unknown. One end of the junction does not line up with germline, which may come from a read error. Amplification of TCR beta CDR3 regions was carried out from RNA transcripts. The first round of RT-PCR for the TCR CDR3 was performed with the HTBI primer set and the Qiagen OneStep RT-PCR kit. Libraries were constructed in a second round of multiplex PCR, after which size selection and purification were performed. The libraries were sequenced on an Illumina HiSeq2000 using paired-end 100 bp reads. The published analysis was carried out like this. SOAPnuke was used to process the raw data, throwing out any read that contained adapters or uncalled bases, had a mean Phred below 15, or lacked an exact constant-primer or identifier match. High-quality paired reads were merged using COPE v1.2.5, and each unique nucleotide sequence was defined as a clonotype. Clonotypes were aligned to IMGT TRBV, TRBD and TRBJ reference segments using MiTCR v1.1. Analysis was restricted to V-J combinations with a frequency above 0.0001, which covered about 99% of repertoires. The TCS score was defined as F50 (clonal expansion) divided by E x V (chaos), with BLOSUM62-based TCRdist calculated between CDR3 peptides within each V-J. Welch's t-statistics and random forest reduced 450 to 600 V-J features to roughly 13, which were used in a naive Bayes classifier (R e1071). In-frame beta chains were kept once TCRdb had trimmed the public reads at Q25 with fastp and called clones with MiXCR. Rows with a matching CDR3 protein are joined into one entry that keeps the most common DNA and genes. The V and J calls reflect TCRdb's pipeline rather than the authors' work. This sample holds around 350,000 distinct CDR3 sequences; approximately 19% were observed only once. The top ten constitute approximately 4% of the sample.

A patient counted as having stable Graves' hyperthyroidism if no progression to ophthalmopathy occurred over 18 months of follow-up. The hyperthyroidism patients were between 18 and 65 years old and newly diagnosed, with a disease duration of less than 2 months. Patients with uncontrolled infections, other autoimmune diseases, pregnancy or lactation were excluded. Clinical symptoms, serum thyroxine and TRAb, thyroid ultrasound, and orbital computed tomography formed the basis for the diagnoses. Ficoll-Paque density gradient centrifugation was used to isolate PBMCs from 9.5 to 10 ml of fresh peripheral blood. Total RNA was extracted using Trizol reagent, and RNA quality was assessed on an Agilent 2100 Bioanalyzer. These data are taken from a study of T cells in Graves' hyperthyroidism and ophthalmopathy (dated by TCRdb to about 2019). In terms of the full investigation: Peripheral blood samples were taken at initial diagnosis, before any treatment was given. To identify TCR V-J signatures that set the groups apart, the researchers used a discovery cohort of 100 patients, made up of about 44 with Graves' ophthalmopathy and about 55 with stable Graves' hyperthyroidism. Whether ophthalmopathy could be predicted prospectively was tested in an independent validation cohort made up of fewer than 20 hyperthyroidism patients plus 17 patients who later progressed to ophthalmopathy. The roughly 91 discovery patients were randomly divided into training and test sets at a 7:3 ratio. The study also compared thyroid tissue and blood T-cell repertoires from five or six Graves' hyperthyroidism patients. Following sampling, methimazole starting at 30 mg daily was given to hyperthyroidism patients, and high-dose intravenous methylprednisolone was given to ophthalmopathy patients. TCR Vbeta CDR3 sequencing of roughly 140 peripheral blood samples (approximately 44 ophthalmopathy, over 70 hyperthyroidism and approximately 17 progressor patients) is reported in the paper.

CDR1 SGHTA and CDR2 FQGNSA were looked up in the germline V gene. The CDR3 goes from the cysteine to the phenylalanine over 16 residues. CDR3 DNA is the only sequence kept; it has 48 bases, read in frame from the first base. The investigation overall reported the following: Sample size was not statistically predetermined, and investigators were not blinded to group allocation. Most expanded thyroid clonotypes (frequency above 0.001) were also found in blood, which suggests that blood repertoires may mirror thyroid immune responses. A model built on a 13 V-J signature distinguished ophthalmopathy from stable hyperthyroidism, reaching around 87% sensitivity and 81.08% specificity in cross-validation and 80%/75% in testing. During validation, the model predicted progression to ophthalmopathy a median of around 7 months ahead of onset, with around 70% sensitivity and roughly 75% specificity.

Material for sequencing was blood. In this chain, TRBV7-2 is recombined with TRBJ2-5; a weak D assignment points to TRBD2 (5 bases agree). This clonotype was obtained from a woman younger than 30 with Graves' hyperthyroidism. DNA sequence: TGTGCCAGCAGCCTAGCACAGCGGCTGTACCAAGAGACCCAGTACTTC. Translated, this is CASSLAQRLYQETQYF. Beyond the CDR3, the reference TRBV7-2 and TRBJ2-5 genes provide the residues; the full variable domain reads: GAGVSQSPSNKVTEKGKDVELRCDPISGHTALYWYRQSLGQGLEFLIYFQGNSAPDKSGLPSDRFSAERTGGSVSTLTIQRTQQEDSAVYLCASSLAQRLYQETQYFGPGTRLLVL.